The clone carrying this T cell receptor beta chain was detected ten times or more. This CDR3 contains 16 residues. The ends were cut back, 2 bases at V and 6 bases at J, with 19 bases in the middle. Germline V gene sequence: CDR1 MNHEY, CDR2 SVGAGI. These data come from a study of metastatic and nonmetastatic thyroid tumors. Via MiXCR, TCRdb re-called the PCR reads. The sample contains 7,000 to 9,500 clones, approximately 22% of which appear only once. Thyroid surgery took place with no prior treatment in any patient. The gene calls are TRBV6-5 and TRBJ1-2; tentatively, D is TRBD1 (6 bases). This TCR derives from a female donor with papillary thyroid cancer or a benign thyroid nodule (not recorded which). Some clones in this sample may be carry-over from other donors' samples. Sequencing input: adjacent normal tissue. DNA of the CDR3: TGTGCCAGCAGTTACACCTCACAGGGAGGGGTGGATGGCTACACCTTC. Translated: CASSYTSQGGVDGYTF.